This T cell receptor beta chain is from a study of blood T cell repertoires in COVID-19 (dated by TCRdb to the early 2020s). Notes on the research overall: Samples covering the acute and convalescent phases of COVID-19 were provided by collaborators in the United States, Italy and Spain. The prospective study material was composed of cDNA or gDNA derived from T cells, B-cell-depleted T cells, or PBMCs. Deeply sampled blood TCRbeta repertoires from subjects exposed to, actively infected with, or recovered from COVID-19 were included in the dataset. The repertoires were released in a freely available public database intended as a resource for research on the immune response to SARS-CoV-2. The samples were drawn from the first 160 participants of the ongoing ImmuneRACE study and from over a thousand subjects provided by 6 global collaborators. Sample metadata almost always included a de-identified subject ID, COVID-19 status, age in years and sex. Where HLA class I and class II types were available, the types were taken from metadata supplied by the sample provider, not from assay-based typing. What the study reported, not specific to this receptor: The quantity of clinical and demographic metadata differed by source and by participant and was supplied without curation.

This clone was seen a single time. This receptor's antigen is unknown. Nothing much larger sits one base from this clone, and base qualities are not available. TCRbeta CDR3 regions were amplified from genomic DNA using the immunoSEQ Assay, a bias-controlled multiplex PCR. Per the original workflow: Nucleated cell counts per sample were estimated from amplification of reference gene primers within the assay. To quantify the absolute abundance of each unique TCRbeta CDR3 rearrangement, sequence reads were collapsed and filtered. For each sample, productive Simpson clonality was calculated by taking the square root of Simpson's diversity index across productive rearrangements. TCRdb holds this immuneACCESS table with in-frame rearrangements only. Some clones are missing; in checked studies, unresolved V genes explain under half, and the rest has no known cause. V and J calls and clone size are copied from that table; D and trimming were computed from the DNA. This sample holds approximately 250,000 clones; 80% to 90% were observed only once. The ten largest clones capture around 0.96% of the sample.

The cysteine opens and the phenylalanine closes a CDR3 of 13 amino acids. Only the CDR3 part of the read is kept: 39 bases, read in frame from the first base. V gives up 4 bases and J gives up 5 bases, and the segment between their germline ends measures 11 bases. Collaborating institutions collected whole blood in K2EDTA tubes following their own protocols. For TCRbeta analysis, collaborators shipped samples as frozen whole blood, isolated PBMCs, or DNA extracted from either of those sample types. Recombination joined TRBV12-3 or TRBV12-4 with TRBJ1-1; the D gene cannot be named for sure. Sample: peripheral blood. This receptor was identified in a man between 35 and 55 years old with acute or convalescent COVID-19. The DNA sequence follows: TGTGCCAGCAGTTGGGCCTTTTGGACTGAAGCTTTCTTT. The translation is CASSWAFWTEAFF.